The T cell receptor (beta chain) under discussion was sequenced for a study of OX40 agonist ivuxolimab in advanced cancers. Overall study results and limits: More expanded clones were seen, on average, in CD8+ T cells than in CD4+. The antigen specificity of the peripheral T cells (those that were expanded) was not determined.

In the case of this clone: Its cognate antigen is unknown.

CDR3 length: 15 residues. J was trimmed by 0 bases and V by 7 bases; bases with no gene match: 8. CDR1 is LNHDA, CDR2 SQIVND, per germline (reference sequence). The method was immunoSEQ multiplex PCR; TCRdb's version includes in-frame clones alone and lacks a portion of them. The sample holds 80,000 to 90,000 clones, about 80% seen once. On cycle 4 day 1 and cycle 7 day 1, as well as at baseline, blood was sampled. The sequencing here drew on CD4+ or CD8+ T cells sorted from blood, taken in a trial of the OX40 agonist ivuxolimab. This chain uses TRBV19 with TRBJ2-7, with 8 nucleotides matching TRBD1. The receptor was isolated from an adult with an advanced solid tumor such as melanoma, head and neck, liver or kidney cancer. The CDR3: CASTEGQGSSYEQYF. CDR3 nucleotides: TGTGCCAGTACCGAAGGACAGGGTAGCTCCTACGAGCAGTACTTC.